The source of this TCR beta chain is a study of CD8+ T cells in alopecia areata. Overall study results and limits: A great number of expanded lesional clones endured in scalp and blood during tofacitinib.

Germline values: CDR1 MDHEN, CDR2 SYDVKM. V shed 6 bases and J shed 1 base, with 15 bases lying between them. This CDR3 is built from 15 residues. About this clone: Its specificity is unknown.

Sequencing used cDNA as its template, made by extracting RNA and reverse transcribing it. Data came from immunoSEQ multiplex PCR; TCRdb stores just in-frame clones and leaves some out. In the table there are 150,000 to 200,000 clones, roughly 50% of which are singletons. Treatment here: oral pan-JAK inhibitor, 5-10 mg twice daily. The genes are TRBV28 and TRBJ1-1; maybe TRBD1 (5 bases). This receptor was obtained from a human donor with alopecia areata. Sequenced material: CD8+ T cells sorted from blood, taken at week 24, from a patient treated with tofacitinib. The DNA of the CDR3 is TGTGCCAGCAGGGCTAATGGGACCCCGAACACTGAAGCTTTCTTT. Protein: CASRANGTPNTEAFF.